The 27 T cell receptor beta chains listed next were all sequenced from one sample in a study of blood T cell repertoires in COVID-19. This table comes from immunoSEQ multiplex PCR, and its TCRdb copy is limited to in-frame clones, with some not included. The repertoire holds 110,000 or so clones, with more than 70% as singletons. The sequenced sample consisted of peripheral blood. The receptors shown here come from a woman in her 70s who had recovered from COVID-19.

V and J are TRBV7-9 and TRBJ2-7; 7 bases line up with TRBD1. The V gene's germline CDR1 is SEHNR and CDR2 FQNEAQ (reference sequence). The CDR3 extends over 14 amino acids. V dropped 1 base and J dropped 5; count of bases not matched to a gene: 5. CDR3 in DNA: TGTGCCAGCAGCTTAGGAGGGGGCAGTCACGAGCAGTACTTC. This sequence encodes CASSLGGGSHEQYF. The full variable domain, completed using reference TRBV7-9 and TRBJ2-7, is DTGVSQNPRHKITKRGQNVTFRCDPISEHNRLYWYRQTLGQGPEFLTYFQNEAQLEKSRLLSDRFSAERPKGSFSTLEIQRTEQGDSAMYLCASSLGGGSHEQYFGPGTRLTVT.

The genes are TRBV28 and TRBJ2-1, with D possibly TRBD1 on 5 matching bases. The V gene's germline CDR1 is MDHEN and CDR2 SYDVKM. With 4 bases removed from V and 1 base from J, the gap between germline ends came to 14 bases. The CDR3 is 16 amino acids. CDR3 DNA: TGTGCCAGCAGTTCGTCTGGGGCGGAGTCCTACAATGAGCAGTTCTTC. This encodes CASSSSGAESYNEQFF.

This rearrangement joins TRBV6-5 to TRBJ1-1; D perhaps matches TRBD1 (5 bases). The CDR3 covers 16 residues. Germline loops: CDR1 MNHEY, CDR2 SVGAGI. Trimming took off 2 bases at V and 1 base at J, with 14 bases between the two ends. CDR3 region: CASSYLGGTGNTEAFF. As DNA, the CDR3 is TGTGCCAGCAGTTACCTCGGGGGTACGGGGAACACTGAAGCTTTCTTT.

The gene calls are TRBV19 and TRBJ2-2; TRBD2 might be the D (6 bases). The CDR3 is made up of 15 amino acids. The germline V gene encodes CDR1 LNHDA and CDR2 SQIVND (reference sequence). V was cut by 3 bases and J by 6 bases, with 14 bases left in between. The DNA for the CDR3 is TGTGCCAGTAGTATTGGGGGGACCAGGGCCGGGGAGCTGTTTTTT. Its protein product is CASSIGGTRAGELFF.

This clone was detected only once. The chain employs TRBV6-2 or TRBV6-3 and TRBJ1-1, with TRBD1 matching over 7 bases. J was trimmed by 1 base and V by 2 bases; bases with no gene match: 7. Germline V gives CDR1 MNHEY, CDR2 SVGEGT. The CDR3 extends over 16 amino acids. Here the CDR3 reads CASSYPTGQANTEAFF. The CDR3 DNA follows: TGTGCCAGCAGTTACCCAACCGGACAGGCGAACACTGAAGCTTTCTTT.

This clone was recorded once. The chain recombines TRBV12-3 or TRBV12-4 with TRBJ2-4, with 7 bases that match TRBD2. The CDR3 loop spans 13 amino acids. Trimming cost V 3 bases and J 8 bases; bases outside gene matches: 4. The CDR3 reads CASSFRGEDIQYF. CDR3 nucleotide sequence: TGTGCCAGCAGTTTTCGGGGGGAGGACATTCAGTACTTC.

This clone was observed a few times. The sample has other DNA sequences that encode this CDR3 too. The chain joins TRBV10-3 to TRBJ2-7, with D unclear. Germline assignment: CDR1 ENHRY and CDR2 SYGVKD. The V end was cut by 0 bases, the J end by 3 bases, with 3 bases between. CDR3 size: 12 residues. The CDR3 region is CAISESSYEQYF. In nucleotides, the CDR3 is TGTGCCATCAGTGAGTCGAGCTACGAGCAGTACTTC.

Here the CDR3 reads CASSYWGRAETQYF. In DNA, the CDR3 is TGTGCCAGCAGTTACTGGGGGAGGGCAGAGACCCAGTACTTC. The chain is built from TRBV6-5 and TRBJ2-5, with TRBD2 matching 7 bases. V dropped 1 base and J dropped 4; count of bases not matched to a gene: 3. The CDR3 runs to 14 residues. Germline-derived CDR1 and CDR2 are MNHEY and SVGAGI.

The gene calls are TRBV5-4 and TRBJ2-2, with 11 bases fitting TRBD2. Germline values: CDR1 SGHNT, CDR2 YYREEE (reference sequence). The CDR3 is made up of 17 amino acids. The junction had 11 bases not matched to a gene; V was cut back by 3 bases and J by 7 bases. DNA of the CDR3: TGTGCCAGCAGCTCCTTGGTCCTTAGCGGGAGGGGCGGGGAGCTGTTTTTT. Translating it yields CASSSLVLSGRGGELFF. The variable domain in full, with the rest retrieved from reference TRBV5-4 and TRBJ2-2, is ETGVTQSPTHLIKTRGQQVTLRCSSQSGHNTVSWYQQALGQGPQFIFQYYREEENGRGNFPPRFSGLQFPNYSSELNVNALELDDSALYLCASSSLVLSGRGGELFFGEGSRLTVL.

This chain links TRBV4-2 with TRBJ2-5, with D unresolved. The V and J ends lost 0 bases and 4 bases respectively, with 12 bases between them. The CDR3 consists of 15 residues. Germline-derived CDR1 and CDR2 are LGHNA and YNFKEQ. This chain's CDR3 is CASSQEKRPVETQYF. For the CDR3, the DNA is TGTGCCAGCAGCCAAGAAAAGCGACCGGTAGAGACCCAGTACTTC.

The chain carries TRBV6-2 or TRBV6-3 and TRBJ2-7, with 11 bases aligning to TRBD1. The CDR3 is made up of 17 amino acids. The V gene end was trimmed by 0 bases and the J gene end by 3 bases; junction bases not matched to a gene: 7. Per the germline V gene, CDR1 is MNHEY and CDR2 is SVGEGT. DNA for the CDR3: TGTGCCAGCAGTTACTCGGACAGGGGGCTATTTCACTACGAGCAGTACTTC. It specifies CASSYSDRGLFHYEQYF.

V is TRBV27 and J is TRBJ1-5; 10 bases align to TRBD1. V was pared by 6 bases and J by 0 bases, with 23 bases of the junction left unmatched. This CDR3 has 22 amino acids. The V gene's germline CDR1 is MNHEY and CDR2 SMNVEV (reference sequence). The chain's CDR3 is CASSPEPVGWGQGSTSNQPQHF. The CDR3, as DNA: TGTGCCAGCAGCCCTGAGCCCGTCGGCTGGGGACAGGGGTCGACTAGCAATCAGCCCCAGCATTTT.

The chain carries TRBV2 and TRBJ2-7; TRBD1 matches at 7 bases. Germline-derived CDR1 and CDR2 are SNHLY and FYNNEI. The CDR3 consists of 13 residues. Losses at the gene ends were 2 bases for V and 6 bases for J; bases not matched to a gene: 4. CDR3 region: CASSEPRGSEQYF. The CDR3 DNA follows: TGTGCCAGCAGTGAACCCAGGGGGAGCGAGCAGTACTTC.

This rearrangement joins TRBV7-3 to TRBJ2-5; the D is unclear. Germline lookup yields CDR1 SGHTA and CDR2 FQGTGA. This CDR3 comprises 13 residues. Deletions cut 5 bases from V and 4 bases from J, with 11 bases between. The DNA for the CDR3 is TGTGCCAGCAGCCCGCCTTCGGGAGAGACCCAGTACTTC. It translates to CASSPPSGETQYF.

The rearrangement uses TRBV10-1 and TRBJ1-1; 7 nucleotides agree with TRBD1. The germline CDR1 and CDR2 sequences are WNHNN and SYGVQD (reference sequence). The CDR3 spans 13 residues. The V gene end was trimmed by 0 bases and the J gene end by 7 bases; junction bases not matched to a gene: 2. The CDR3 here is CASSESRTGEAFF. The CDR3 DNA is TGCGCCAGCAGTGAGTCACGGACAGGTGAAGCTTTCTTT.

This chain uses TRBV27 with TRBJ2-7; 8 bases agree with TRBD2. This CDR3 spans 14 amino acids. Germline values: CDR1 MNHEY, CDR2 SMNVEV (reference sequence). The V segment lost 3 bases and the J segment 2 bases; nucleotides outside the gene matches: 3. CDR3 in amino acids: CASSFAGGPYEQYF. Written as DNA, the CDR3 is TGTGCCAGCAGTTTCGCGGGAGGCCCCTACGAGCAGTACTTC.

The CDR3 nucleotides are TGTGCCGGCAGGCCTGAAGTAGGTTCACCCCTCCACTTT. Its translation is CAGRPEVGSPLHF. V and J are TRBV30 and TRBJ1-6; D unclear. This CDR3 region has 13 residues. V was trimmed by 8 bases and J by 9 bases, leaving 17 bases between them. Germline CDR1 GTSNPN, CDR2 SVGIG (reference sequence).

V usage is TRBV5-1 and J usage is TRBJ1-4; perhaps TRBD1 as D (6 bases). From germline, CDR1 is SGHRS and CDR2 YFSETQ. This CDR3 comprises 12 residues. V was shortened by 4 bases and J by 8 bases, with 9 bases between the two germline ends. The CDR3 here is CASSGTTEKLFF. The CDR3 bases are TGCGCCAGCAGCGGGACAACAGAAAAACTGTTTTTT.

This sequence joins TRBV19 and TRBJ1-6, with no clear D. CDR1 LNHDA and CDR2 SQIVND come from the germline V gene (reference sequence). The germline V and J ends were trimmed by 10 bases and 7 bases, with 11 bases remaining between them. The CDR3 length is 12 residues. The CDR3 is CATSTPNSPLHF. The CDR3 DNA is TGTGCCACCTCGACACCAAATTCACCCCTCCACTTT.

The chain links TRBV7-2 to TRBJ1-1; D is perhaps TRBD1 (5 bases). Germline lookup yields CDR1 SGHTA and CDR2 FQGNSA. Trimming removed 5 bases from V and 0 bases from J, with 13 bases in between. The CDR3 spans 15 residues. The CDR3 region has the DNA TGTGCCAGCAGCCCCCAATGGGGCCTGAACACTGAAGCTTTCTTT. Its translation is CASSPQWGLNTEAFF.

This chain connects TRBV7-7 to TRBJ2-7; 9 bases agree with TRBD1. CDR1 and CDR2 (germline): SSHAT, FNYEAQ (reference sequence). V lost 1 base to trimming and J lost 1 base; unmatched junction nucleotides: 5. The CDR3 consists of 16 residues. The CDR3 is CASSLGGGTGSYEQYF. CDR3 nucleotides: TGTGCCAGCAGCTTAGGAGGAGGGACAGGGTCCTACGAGCAGTACTTC. The entire variable domain, with the rest obtained from reference TRBV7-7 and TRBJ2-7, is as follows: GAGVSQSPRYKVTKRGQDVTLRCDPISSHATLYWYQQALGQGPEFLTYFNYEAQPDKSGLPSDRFSAERPEGSISTLTIQRTEQRDSAMYRCASSLGGGTGSYEQYFGPGTRLTVT.

The gene calls are TRBV6-5 and TRBJ2-2; TRBD2 aligns across 12 bases. Germline trimming cut 6 bases from V and 4 bases from J; bases unmatched to any gene: 0. The CDR3 is made up of 14 amino acids. From germline, CDR1 is MNHEY and CDR2 SVGAGI. CDR3 nucleotide sequence: TGTGCCAGCAGGACTAGCGGGGGCACCGGGGAGCTGTTTTTT. Amino acid sequence: CASRTSGGTGELFF.

The chain carries TRBV9 and TRBJ2-7; D possibly corresponds to TRBD2 (5 bases). The CDR3 sequence is 15 residues long. Germline V gene data show CDR1 as SGDLS and CDR2 as YYNGEE. The ends were cut back, 0 bases at V and 1 base at J, with 11 bases in the middle. CDR3 coding DNA: TGTGCCAGCAGCGTAGCGGGGTCTGTGTCCTACGAGCAGTACTTC. The encoded protein is CASSVAGSVSYEQYF.

V and J are TRBV28 and TRBJ1-2, with 10 positions matching TRBD1. The CDR3 consists of 14 residues. With 5 bases clipped from V and 3 bases from J, the junction kept 3 bases outside the gene matches. Germline lookup yields CDR1 MDHEN and CDR2 SYDVKM. DNA of the CDR3: TGTGCCAGCAGTCCAGGGACAGGGGACTATGGCTACACCTTC. It is translated as CASSPGTGDYGYTF.

This rearrangement joins TRBV29-1 to TRBJ2-6; tentatively, D is TRBD1 (5 bases). The length of the CDR3 is 16 residues. From germline, CDR1 is SQVTM and CDR2 ANQGSEA. V was shortened by 2 bases and J by 0 bases, with 11 bases between the two germline ends. CDR3: CSVEWGPSSGANVLTF. The CDR3 DNA is TGCAGCGTTGAATGGGGCCCGAGCTCTGGGGCCAACGTCCTGACTTTC.

This chain uses TRBV7-3 with TRBJ2-7; perhaps TRBD1 as D (6 bases). The CDR3 contains 15 residues. Germline V CDR1 and CDR2: SGHTA, FQGTGA. V was trimmed by 5 bases and J by 0 bases, leaving 14 bases between them. The CDR3 region is CASSPMGASSYEQYF. For the CDR3, the DNA is TGTGCCAGCAGCCCCATGGGGGCGAGCTCCTACGAGCAGTACTTC.

Only a few counts were recorded for this clone. A read error may account for a junction end that differs from germline. The chain has TRBV4-3 and TRBJ2-1, with TRBD1 matching over 7 bases. This CDR3 is 16 amino acids long. From germline, CDR1 is LGHNA and CDR2 YSLEER. Written as DNA, the CDR3 is TGCGCCAGCAGCGAAGACAGGGCCCTCAGTCACAATGAGCAGTTCTTC. Its protein is CASSEDRALSHNEQFF.